This T cell receptor beta chain was identified in a study of blood T cell repertoires in COVID-19. Across the whole study: The origin of the acute and convalescent COVID-19 samples was the United States, Italy and Spain.

Clones were read by immunoSEQ multiplex PCR, and TCRdb kept only the in-frame ones, dropping some. The table includes roughly 330,000 clones, 87% detected once. The CDR3 length is 14 residues. Germline CDR1 is MNHEY and CDR2 is SMNVEV (reference sequence). V lost 6 bases and J lost 6; bases outside the gene matches: 8. Clinical history reported by participants formed the basis on which cohorts were assigned. This TCR was sampled from a woman aged 30 to 39 who had recovered from COVID-19. The rearrangement joins TRBV27 to TRBJ2-7; TRBD1 matches 10 bases. Sequenced sample: PBMCs or T cells enriched from blood (not recorded which). CDR3 in amino acids: CASSRAGTGVEQYF. The CDR3 DNA reads as TGTGCCAGCAGCCGGGCCGGGACAGGGGTCGAGCAGTACTTC.